A selection of T cell receptor beta chains follows, all from one sample in a study of blood T cell repertoires in COVID-19. Assay: immunoSEQ multiplex PCR; the TCRdb copy retains only in-frame clones and omits some. Here the sample spans about 66,000 clones, about 88% being singletons. The sequencing input was peripheral blood. These receptors came from a man aged 65 to 79 with acute or convalescent COVID-19. CDR3s include the opening cysteine and the closing phenylalanine or tryptophan. A D gene is named only where the DNA matches it firmly. Clone size is stated in some rows and not others, as once, few, many or a class when expanded.

clone_size	j_call	v_call	d_call	cdr3_aa	cdr3_nt
few	TRBJ1-5	TRBV3-1/TRBV3-2	TRBD1	CASSQEDRSFQPQHF	TGTGCCAGCAGCCAAGAGGACAGGTCCTTTCAGCCCCAGCATTTT
.	TRBJ1-4	TRBV7-9	.	CASSSPGAAEKLFF	TGTGCCAGCAGCTCTCCAGGGGCAGCGGAAAAACTGTTTTTT
.	TRBJ1-5	TRBV19	TRBD1	CASSPRQGRQPQHF	TGTGCCAGTAGTCCCAGACAGGGAAGGCAGCCCCAGCATTTT
.	TRBJ2-7	TRBV28	TRBD1	CASITGGSYEQYF	TGTGCCAGCATAACAGGGGGATCCTACGAGCAGTACTTC
.	TRBJ2-3	TRBV18	.	CASSPMRAITDTQYF	TGTGCCAGCTCACCTATGCGGGCCATTACAGATACGCAGTATTTT
.	TRBJ1-1	TRBV3-1/TRBV3-2	.	CASLGPGVSEAFF	TGTGCCAGCCTTGGGCCAGGGGTATCTGAAGCTTTCTTT
.	TRBJ1-1	TRBV2	TRBD1	CASSRGGNTEAFF	TGTGCCAGCAGTCGAGGGGGCAACACTGAAGCTTTCTTT
.	TRBJ2-6	TRBV28	TRBD1	CASSLQGAGANVLTF	TGTGCCAGCAGCCTACAGGGGGCTGGGGCCAACGTCCTGACTTTC
.	TRBJ1-5	TRBV6-5	.	CASSPGPNQPQHF	TGTGCCAGCAGTCCGGGTCCCAATCAGCCCCAGCATTTT
.	TRBJ1-5	TRBV10-1	TRBD1	CASEGQGCCNQPQHF	TGCGCCAGCGAGGGACAGGGATGTTGCAATCAGCCCCAGCATTTT
.	TRBJ1-6	TRBV5-5	.	CASSLGTNSPLHF	TGTGCCAGCAGCTTGGGGACAAATTCACCCCTCCACTTT
.	TRBJ1-3	TRBV19	.	CASSVYSTPVSGNTIYF	TGTGCCAGTAGTGTTTACAGTACACCGGTCTCTGGAAACACCATATATTTT
.	TRBJ2-3	TRBV10-3	TRBD2	CAIRPGLAGGQSTDTQYF	TGTGCCATCAGACCCGGACTAGCGGGGGGGCAAAGCACAGATACGCAGTATTTT
once	TRBJ2-7	TRBV5-6	.	CASSLIRDMGNEQYF	TGTGCCAGCAGCTTGATCCGGGACATGGGGAACGAGCAGTACTTC
.	TRBJ2-5	TRBV11-2	TRBD1	CASSRGQSETQYF	TGTGCCAGCAGCCGGGGACAGTCAGAGACCCAGTACTTC